This T cell receptor (beta chain) comes out of a study of T cells after yellow fever vaccination (dated by TCRdb to between 2018 and 2021). About the investigation overall: The SMART-Seq v4 Ultra Low Input RNA kit was used to prepare libraries from fractions with low cell numbers. Two healthy male donors, one aged 18 to 30 and one aged 30 to 40 years, made up the cohort. To track T-cell clones before and after primary and booster YFV17D yellow fever vaccination, bulk TCR alpha and beta repertoires were sequenced longitudinally. Blood samples were taken at several timepoints before and after primary and secondary immunization, and bulk PBMC replicates and cell subsets were isolated. What the study reported, not specific to this receptor: A small fraction of clonotypes showed up in both the CD4 and CD8 compartments, probably as a result of convergent recombination. Because only a couple of donors were included in the study, the extent to which the findings can be generalized is limited. After the booster, most clones that had expanded after primary vaccination were detected again (over 95% of CD4 and around nine tenths of CD8), suggesting broad maintenance of memory. Computational filtering was required because FACS-sorted repertoires could contain abundant contaminating clonotypes from the bulk population. The secondary T-cell response was found to be weaker but faster than the primary response, with a peak reached on day 5 rather than on day 15.

Taken from cysteine to phenylalanine, the CDR3 has 15 residues. Only the CDR3 region is kept as DNA, spanning 45 bases read in frame from base 1. Looking up the germline V gene yields CDR1 SGHDN and CDR2 FVKESK. The junction carries 14 bases between V and J, which are trimmed by 3 bases and 2 bases respectively. Synthesis of TCR cDNA relied on 5'RACE template switching, a step that introduced a universal primer site along with unique molecular identifiers. cDNA synthesis was primed from both the TCR alpha and TCR beta constant segments. Two PCR steps were used to amplify libraries, with sample barcodes and sequencing adapters being added in the second step. Sequencing of the libraries was done on either Illumina HiSeq 2500 (2x100 bp) or NovaSeq (2x150 bp). Concerning the study's data processing: Demultiplexing of reads and collapsing into UMI consensus sequences were performed with MIGEC, and V(D)J alignment was carried out with MiXCR. Vaccine-responding clonotypes were defined with edgeR using replicate PBMC samples, requiring FDR below 0.01 and a log2 fold change above 5 up to day 15. Each bulk clonotype was labeled CD4 or CD8 based on which sequenced repertoire, CD4 or CD8, contained the clonotype at higher abundance. TCRdb cleaned the public reads at Q25 with fastp, built clones with MiXCR and kept in-frame beta chains. A single entry per CDR3 protein holds the most common genes and DNA from its merged rows. These V and J calls derive from TCRdb rather than the authors' analysis. The sample data list about 630,000 distinct CDR3 sequences, and roughly an eighth of these were observed just once. The top ten clones comprise just under 15% of the sample.

What this sample's treatment or condition label stands for: live attenuated yellow fever vaccine strain. At each blood-draw timepoint, two biological replicates of bulk PBMCs were obtained. PBMCs were isolated from peripheral blood using a standard Ficoll-Paque protocol. TriZol was used to extract RNA from bulk PBMCs, CD4 and CD8 fractions, and dextramer-positive and dextramer-negative fractions. This clonotype was seen more than once but under ten times. It has no known antigen specificity. No qualities accompany the bases; no much larger clone lies one base away. Sequencing was performed on PBMCs, taken on the day of the yellow fever booster vaccination. The sequence joins TRBV14 to TRBJ2-7, and the D gene may be TRBD2, 5 bases matching. This receptor was identified in a man aged 30 to 39 who received the YFV17D yellow fever vaccine. The CDR3: CASSQSGGGPYEQYF. The base sequence is TGTGCCAGCAGCCAGTCCGGAGGAGGACCCTACGAGCAGTACTTC.